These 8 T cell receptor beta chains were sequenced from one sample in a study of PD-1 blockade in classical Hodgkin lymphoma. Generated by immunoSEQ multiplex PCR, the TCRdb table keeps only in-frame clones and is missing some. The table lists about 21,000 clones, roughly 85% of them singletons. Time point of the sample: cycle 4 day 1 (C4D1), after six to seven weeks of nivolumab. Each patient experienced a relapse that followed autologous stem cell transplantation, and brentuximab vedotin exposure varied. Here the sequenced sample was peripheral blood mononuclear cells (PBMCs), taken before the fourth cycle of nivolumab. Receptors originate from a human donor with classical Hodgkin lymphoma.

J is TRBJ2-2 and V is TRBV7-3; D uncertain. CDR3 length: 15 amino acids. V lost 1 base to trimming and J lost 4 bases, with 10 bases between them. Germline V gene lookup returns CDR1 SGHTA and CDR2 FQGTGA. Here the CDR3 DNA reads TGTGCCAGCAGCTTAATCCCTAGTGGCACCGGGGAGCTGTTTTTT. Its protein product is CASSLIPSGTGELFF.

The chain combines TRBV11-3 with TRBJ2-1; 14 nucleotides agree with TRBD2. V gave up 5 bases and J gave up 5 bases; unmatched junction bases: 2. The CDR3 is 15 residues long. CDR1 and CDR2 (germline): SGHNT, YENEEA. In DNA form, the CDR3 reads TGTGCCAGCAGCAAGGGACTAGCGGGAGACAATGAGCAGTTCTTC. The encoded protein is CASSKGLAGDNEQFF.

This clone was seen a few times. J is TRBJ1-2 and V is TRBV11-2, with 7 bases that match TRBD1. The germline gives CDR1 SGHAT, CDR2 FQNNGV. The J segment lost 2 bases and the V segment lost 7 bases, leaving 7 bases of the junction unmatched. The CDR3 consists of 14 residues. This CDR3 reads CASTPLGQNYGYTF. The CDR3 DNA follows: TGTGCCAGCACCCCTTTGGGACAGAACTATGGCTACACCTTC.

In DNA, the CDR3 is TGTGCCAGCAGCTTGGGTTGGGCTGGCACAGATACGCAGTATTTT. Residues: CASSLGWAGTDTQYF. The chain joins TRBV5-4 to TRBJ2-3; D ambiguous. This CDR3 is built from 15 residues. The V gene's germline CDR1 is SGHNT and CDR2 YYREEE (reference sequence). Trimming took 0 bases from V and 1 from J, leaving 9 bases between them.

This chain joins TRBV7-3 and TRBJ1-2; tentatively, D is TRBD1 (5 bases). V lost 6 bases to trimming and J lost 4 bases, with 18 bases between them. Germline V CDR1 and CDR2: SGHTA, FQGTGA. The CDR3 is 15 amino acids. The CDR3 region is CASRPTGASIYGYTF. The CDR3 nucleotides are TGTGCCAGCAGACCAACAGGAGCCTCGATCTATGGCTACACCTTC.

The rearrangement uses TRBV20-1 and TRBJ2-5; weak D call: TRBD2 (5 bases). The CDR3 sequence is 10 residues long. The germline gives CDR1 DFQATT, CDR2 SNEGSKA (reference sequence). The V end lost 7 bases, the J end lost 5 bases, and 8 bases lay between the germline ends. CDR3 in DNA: TGCAGTGTGGGGAGTGAGACCCAGTACTTC. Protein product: CSVGSETQYF.

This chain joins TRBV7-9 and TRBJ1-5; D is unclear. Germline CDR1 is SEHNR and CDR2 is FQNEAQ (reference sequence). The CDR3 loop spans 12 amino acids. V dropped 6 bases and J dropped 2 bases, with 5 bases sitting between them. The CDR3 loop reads CASRDGNQPQHF. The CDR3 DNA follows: TGTGCCAGCAGGGACGGCAATCAGCCCCAGCATTTT.

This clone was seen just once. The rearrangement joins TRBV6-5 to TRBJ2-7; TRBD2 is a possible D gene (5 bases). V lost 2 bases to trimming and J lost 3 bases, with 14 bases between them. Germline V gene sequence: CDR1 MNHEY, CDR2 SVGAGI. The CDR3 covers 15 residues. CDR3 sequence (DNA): TGTGCCAGCAGTTACAATTCGGACTCTTTCTACGAGCAGTACTTC. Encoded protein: CASSYNSDSFYEQYF.